The clone carrying this T cell receptor beta chain was found a few times. Germline CDR1 is MNHEY and CDR2 is SVGAGI. Trimming took 6 bases from V and 6 from J; bases not matched to a gene: 6. The CDR3 is 15 amino acids. Produced via immunoSEQ multiplex PCR; TCRdb's table is partial and in-frame only. The data contain 15,000 to 20,000 clones, 75% to 90% of them singletons. This sample is part of a study of blood T cell repertoires in COVID-19. Study-wide background: T cells, B-cell-depleted T cells, or PBMCs provided the cDNA or gDNA that served as material.

The clonotype was recovered from a man aged 80 or over with acute or convalescent COVID-19. The sample taken for sequencing was peripheral blood. The chain uses TRBV6-5 and TRBJ1-6; 9 bases align to TRBD1. The CDR3 region is CASRAGTGSNSPLHF. CDR3 nucleotide sequence: TGTGCCAGCAGGGCCGGGACAGGGAGTAATTCACCCCTCCACTTT.